This T cell receptor (beta chain) was recovered during a study of early T cells in non-severe SARS-CoV-2 infection. Overall study context: The chains were unpaired, and the sequenced material was bulk RNA from unsorted whole blood. Overall study results and limits: Matches to VDJdb favored anti-spike CD8 responses and missed private and CD4 specificities.

Unique molecular identifiers were affixed to single, distinct cDNA molecules. TCRdb redid the calling of the 5' RACE reads with MiXCR, one entry per CDR3 protein. The repertoire holds 55,000 to 70,000 distinct CDR3 sequences, with about a tenth as singletons. The CDR3 has 10 residues. Germline CDR1 SQVTM, CDR2 ANQGSEA. Trimming cost V 8 bases and J 3 bases, with 5 bases left between them. This clonotype was detected a few times. Its cognate antigen is unknown. The chain recombines TRBV29-1 with TRBJ2-1; the D is unclear. Sequenced: whole blood. The receptor's source is an adult who was a healthcare worker with PCR-confirmed SARS-CoV-2 infection or an uninfected control (not recorded which). The chain's CDR3 is CSTVYNEQFF. CDR3 sequence (DNA): TGCAGCACGGTCTACAATGAGCAGTTCTTC.